This TCR beta chain emerged from a study of blood T cell repertoires in COVID-19. About the study: The United States, Italy and Spain supplied acute and convalescent COVID-19 samples. PBMCs, B-cell-depleted T cells, or T cells provided the cDNA or gDNA that made up the material.

Authors' processing steps: Counts of nucleated cells, estimated from reference gene primer amplification, were obtained. Measured with immunoSEQ multiplex PCR; TCRdb has only the in-frame clones, and not every one. V and J calls and clone size are as listed in that table; D and trimming were resolved from the DNA. The sample includes about 71,000 clones, about nine tenths of them seen just once. This CDR3 comprises 19 residues. Germline assignment: CDR1 SGHTA and CDR2 FQGNSA. The V and J ends lost 5 bases and 7 bases, in that order; junction bases with no gene match: 17. The chain is built from TRBV7-2 and TRBJ2-7, with 16 positions matching TRBD2. The receptor was derived from a woman aged 18 to 35 with acute or convalescent COVID-19. Specimen: peripheral blood. CDR3 amino acids: CASSPRYIGTSGGVGEQYF. CDR3 coding DNA: TGTGCCAGCAGCCCACGCTATATAGGGACTAGCGGGGGGGTAGGGGAGCAGTACTTC.